This TCR beta chain comes out of a study of T cells of healthy individuals. This clonotype was seen repeatedly, ten times or more. TCRdb fed the 5' RACE reads into MiXCR, producing one record per CDR3 protein. The sample has about 96,000 distinct CDR3 sequences, roughly 18% seen once. Looked up from germline, CDR1 is MNHEY and CDR2 is SVGAGI. This CDR3 is built from 14 residues. The V and J ends lost 6 bases and 6 bases respectively, with 17 bases between them. The V call is TRBV6-5, the J call TRBJ1-1, with D hard to call. The sequence was collected from a human donor in good health. The CDR3 reads CASSPRSAPSEAFF. In nucleotides, the CDR3 is TGTGCCAGCAGCCCCCGGTCAGCTCCTTCTGAAGCTTTCTTT.